The 5 T cell receptor beta chains below all came from one sample that was sequenced in a study of shared clonotypes between healthy human individuals. Naive CD8 cells were CD45RO-negative, positively selected for CCR7, excluding terminally differentiated effector memory CD45RA+ cells. TCRdb's table, derived via immunoSEQ multiplex PCR, lists solely in-frame clones and lacks some. The sample has about 2 million clones; about 95% are singletons. Sequenced sample: naive CD8+ T cells sorted from blood. The receptor set was obtained from a man aged 18 to 35 in good health.

This chain uses TRBV27 with TRBJ2-7; the D gene is possibly TRBD2 (5 bases). V lost 2 bases, J lost 2 bases, and 13 bases lay in between. The CDR3 runs 15 residues. Germline CDR1 MNHEY, CDR2 SMNVEV (reference sequence). For the CDR3, the DNA is TGTGCCAGCAGTTTAACCGGACTGAATGCCTACGAGCAGTACTTC. This gives the protein CASSLTGLNAYEQYF.

The chain uses TRBV27 and TRBJ2-5; the match to TRBD2 covers 11 bases. CDR1 MNHEY and CDR2 SMNVEV come from the germline V gene (reference sequence). The CDR3 contains 17 residues. V dropped 5 bases and J dropped 2; count of bases not matched to a gene: 10. The CDR3 loop is CASSLQRLAGRQETQYF. CDR3 DNA: TGTGCCAGCAGTCTACAGAGACTAGCGGGAAGGCAAGAGACCCAGTACTTC.

This clone was detected only a few times. The V call is TRBV27, the J call TRBJ2-5; 13 bases map to TRBD2. Per germline, CDR1 MNHEY and CDR2 SMNVEV (reference sequence). The CDR3 loop spans 15 amino acids. After removal of 6 bases from V and 1 base from J, the junction contained 2 bases not matched to a gene. CDR3 DNA sequence: TGTGCCAGCAGGAGACTAGCGGGAGGCCAAGAGACCCAGTACTTC. This sequence encodes CASRRLAGGQETQYF.

V usage is TRBV19 and J usage is TRBJ1-6, with a tentative D call TRBD1 (6 bases). V was clipped by 1 base and J by 10 bases, with 14 bases between them. The CDR3 is 15 amino acids. Germline CDR1 and CDR2: LNHDA and SQIVND (reference sequence). The CDR3 loop is CASSIVGGLQSPLHF. The DNA of the CDR3 is TGTGCCAGTAGTATAGTGGGGGGGCTTCAATCACCCCTCCACTTT.

This clone came up once. The chain carries TRBV5-1 and TRBJ2-3, with D perhaps TRBD1 (6 bases). V dropped 0 bases and J dropped 2 bases, with 10 bases sitting between them. Germline-derived CDR1 and CDR2 are SGHRS and YFSETQ. CDR3 length: 15 amino acids. In DNA form, the CDR3 reads TGCGCCAGCAGCTTGGTGGGACATACCACAGATACGCAGTATTTT. It yields the protein CASSLVGHTTDTQYF.